This TCR beta chain comes out of a study of control samples from healthy donors and cancer patients. Method: immunoSEQ multiplex PCR; TCRdb's copy keeps in-frame clones and lacks some. The data contain just under 75,000 clones, roughly 87% of them singletons. Germline assignment: CDR1 SGHAT and CDR2 FQNNGV. V lost 7 bases to trimming and J lost 3 bases; unmatched junction nucleotides: 8. The CDR3 has 14 residues. This clone has a single count. The TCR was taken from a woman between 50 and 59 years old in good health. This rearrangement joins TRBV11-2 to TRBJ2-7; 8 nucleotides agree with TRBD2. The sequenced material came from blood. CDR3 residues: CASTRPGTSYEQYF. CDR3 DNA: TGTGCCAGCACCCGTCCTGGGACTAGCTACGAGCAGTACTTC.